This paragraph reports one TCR beta chain. Some clones are missing from TCRdb's copy, which holds only in-frame ones; the method was immunoSEQ multiplex PCR. The sample includes approximately 500,000 clones, approximately 80% seen only once; the top ten take around 11%. This sample is drawn from a study of shared clonotypes between healthy human individuals. V trimming: 7 bases; J trimming: 0 bases; junction bases outside the gene matches: 7. Germline values: CDR1 MNHNY, CDR2 SVGAGI (reference sequence). The CDR3 has 15 amino acids. The sequence derives from a woman aged 40 to 55 in good health. Some clones in this sample may be carry-over from other donors' samples. Sequencing was carried out using PBMCs. The rearrangement uses TRBV6-6 and TRBJ2-5; 8 nucleotides match TRBD1. The CDR3 is CASTPDRENQETQYF. Here the CDR3 DNA reads TGTGCCAGCACCCCGGACAGGGAGAACCAAGAGACCCAGTACTTC.